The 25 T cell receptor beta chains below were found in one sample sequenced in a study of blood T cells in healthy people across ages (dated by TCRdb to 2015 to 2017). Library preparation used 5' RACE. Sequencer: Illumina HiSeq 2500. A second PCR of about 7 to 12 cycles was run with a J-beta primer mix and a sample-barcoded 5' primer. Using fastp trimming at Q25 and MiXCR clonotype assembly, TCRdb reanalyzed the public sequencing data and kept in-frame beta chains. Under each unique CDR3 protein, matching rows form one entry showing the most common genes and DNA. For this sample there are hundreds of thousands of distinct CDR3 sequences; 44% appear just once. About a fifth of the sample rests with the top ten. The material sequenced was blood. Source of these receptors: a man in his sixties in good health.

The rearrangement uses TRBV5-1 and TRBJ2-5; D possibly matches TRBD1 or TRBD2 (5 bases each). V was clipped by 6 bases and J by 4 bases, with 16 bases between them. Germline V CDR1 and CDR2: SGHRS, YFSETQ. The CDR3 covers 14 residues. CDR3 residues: CASTSGKQAETQYF. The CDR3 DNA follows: TGCGCCAGCACATCGGGGAAACAGGCAGAGACCCAGTACTTC.

CDR3 coding DNA: TGTGCCAGCAGCGTAACTAGCGGGGGGTACGAGCAGTACTTC. Its protein is CASSVTSGGYEQYF. The gene calls are TRBV9 and TRBJ2-4; TRBD2 aligns across 12 bases. The end of the DNA fits TRBJ2-7 better, so the J call may be wrong. The CDR3 loop spans 14 amino acids. The germline V gene encodes CDR1 SGDLS and CDR2 YYNGEE.

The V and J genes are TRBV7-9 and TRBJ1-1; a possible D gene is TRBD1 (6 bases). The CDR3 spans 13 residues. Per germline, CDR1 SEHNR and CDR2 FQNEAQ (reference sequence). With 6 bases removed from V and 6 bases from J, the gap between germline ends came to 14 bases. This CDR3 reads CASSRQEIPEAFF. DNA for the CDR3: TGTGCCAGCAGTCGACAGGAAATCCCTGAAGCTTTCTTT.

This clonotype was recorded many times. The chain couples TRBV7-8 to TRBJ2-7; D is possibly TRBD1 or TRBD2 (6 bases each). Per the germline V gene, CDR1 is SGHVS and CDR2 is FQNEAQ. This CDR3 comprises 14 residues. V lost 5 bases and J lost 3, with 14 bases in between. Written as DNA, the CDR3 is TGTGCCAGCAGCCAACAGGGAGGACTCTACGAGCAGTACTTC. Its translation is CASSQQGGLYEQYF. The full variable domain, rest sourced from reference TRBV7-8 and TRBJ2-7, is GAGVSQSPRYKVAKRGQDVALRCDPISGHVSLFWYQQALGQGPEFLTYFQNEAQLDKSGLPSDRFFAERPEGSVSTLKIQRTQQEDSAVYLCASSQQGGLYEQYFGPGTRLTVT.

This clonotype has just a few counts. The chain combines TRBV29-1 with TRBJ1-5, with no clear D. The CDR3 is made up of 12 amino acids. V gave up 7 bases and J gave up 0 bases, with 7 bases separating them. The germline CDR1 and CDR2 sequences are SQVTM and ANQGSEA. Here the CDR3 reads CSAQSSNQPQHF. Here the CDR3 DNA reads TGCAGCGCTCAAAGTAGCAATCAGCCCCAGCATTTT. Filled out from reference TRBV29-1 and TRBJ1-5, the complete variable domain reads SAVISQKPSRDICQRGTSLTIQCQVDSQVTMMFWYRQQPGQSLTLIATANQGSEATYESGFVIDKFPISRPNLTFSTLTVSNMSPEDSSIYLCSAQSSNQPQHFGDGTRLSIL.

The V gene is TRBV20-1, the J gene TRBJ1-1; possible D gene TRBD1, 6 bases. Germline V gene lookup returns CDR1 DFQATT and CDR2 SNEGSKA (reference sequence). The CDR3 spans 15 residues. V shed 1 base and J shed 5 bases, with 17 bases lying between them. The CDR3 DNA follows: TGCAGTGCTAGAGTCCAGGGGTTTAGGTCGACTGAAGCTTTCTTT. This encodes CSARVQGFRSTEAFF.

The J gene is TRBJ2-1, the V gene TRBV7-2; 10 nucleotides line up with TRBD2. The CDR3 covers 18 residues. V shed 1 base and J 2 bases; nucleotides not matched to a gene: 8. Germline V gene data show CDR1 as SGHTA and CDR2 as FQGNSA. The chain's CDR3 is CASSLVASGGGTYNEQFF. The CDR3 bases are TGTGCCAGCAGCTTAGTCGCTAGCGGGGGCGGAACCTACAATGAGCAGTTCTTC.

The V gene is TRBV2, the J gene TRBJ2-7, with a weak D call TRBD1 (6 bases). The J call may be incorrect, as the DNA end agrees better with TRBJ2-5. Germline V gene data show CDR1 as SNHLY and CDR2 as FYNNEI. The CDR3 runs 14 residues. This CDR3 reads CASSAQGSRETQYF. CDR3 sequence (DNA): TGTGCCAGCAGCGCGCAGGGGAGTCGAGAGACCCAGTACTTC.

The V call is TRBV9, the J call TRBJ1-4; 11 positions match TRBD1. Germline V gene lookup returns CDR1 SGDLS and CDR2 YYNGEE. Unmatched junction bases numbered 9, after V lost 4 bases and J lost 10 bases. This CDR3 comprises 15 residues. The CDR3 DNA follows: TGTGCCAGCAGCCCGCCCGGCGGGACAGGGGGAAAACTGTTTTTT. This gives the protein CASSPPGGTGGKLFF.

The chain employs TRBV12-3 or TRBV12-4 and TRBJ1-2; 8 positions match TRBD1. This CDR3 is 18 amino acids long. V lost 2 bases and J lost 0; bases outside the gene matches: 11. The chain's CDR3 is CASSLLPPLDRANYGYTF. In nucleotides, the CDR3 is TGTGCCAGCAGTTTACTTCCTCCTCTGGACAGGGCTAACTATGGCTACACCTTC.

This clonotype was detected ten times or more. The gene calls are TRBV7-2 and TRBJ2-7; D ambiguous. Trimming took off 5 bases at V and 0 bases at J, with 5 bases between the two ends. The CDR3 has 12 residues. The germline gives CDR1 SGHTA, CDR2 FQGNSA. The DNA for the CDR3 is TGTGCCAGCAGCCTCTTCTCCTACGAGCAGTACTTC. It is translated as CASSLFSYEQYF.

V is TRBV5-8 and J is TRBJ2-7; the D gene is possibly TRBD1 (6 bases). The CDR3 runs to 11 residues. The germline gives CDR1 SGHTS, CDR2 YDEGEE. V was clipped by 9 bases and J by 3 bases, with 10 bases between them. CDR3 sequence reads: CATRGYYEQYF. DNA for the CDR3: TGTGCCACCAGGGGTTACTACGAGCAGTACTTC.

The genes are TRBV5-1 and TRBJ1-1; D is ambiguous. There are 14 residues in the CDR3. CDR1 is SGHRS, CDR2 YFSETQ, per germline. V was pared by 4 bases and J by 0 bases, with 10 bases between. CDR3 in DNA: TGCGCCAGCAGCAGCGACGGTTTGAACACTGAAGCTTTCTTT. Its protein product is CASSSDGLNTEAFF.

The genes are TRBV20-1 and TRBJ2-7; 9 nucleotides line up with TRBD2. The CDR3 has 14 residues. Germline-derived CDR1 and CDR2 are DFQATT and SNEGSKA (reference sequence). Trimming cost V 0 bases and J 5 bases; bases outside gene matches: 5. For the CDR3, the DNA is TGCAGTGCTAGAGAGGGTAGCGGGGGCCACGAGCAGTACTTC. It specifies CSAREGSGGHEQYF.

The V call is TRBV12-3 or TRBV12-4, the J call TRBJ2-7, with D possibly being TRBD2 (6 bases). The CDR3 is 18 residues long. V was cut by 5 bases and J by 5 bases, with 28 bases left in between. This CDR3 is CASSPEGSGVRGGNEQYF. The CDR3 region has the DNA TGTGCCAGCAGTCCAGAGGGTTCGGGGGTACGGGGAGGCAACGAGCAGTACTTC.

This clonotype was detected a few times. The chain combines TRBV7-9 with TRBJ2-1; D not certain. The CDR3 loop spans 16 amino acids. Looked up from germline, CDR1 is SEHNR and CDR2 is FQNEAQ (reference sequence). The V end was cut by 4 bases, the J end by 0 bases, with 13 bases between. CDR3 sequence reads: CASSSWASDSYNEQFF. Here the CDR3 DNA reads TGTGCCAGCAGCTCCTGGGCTTCCGACTCCTACAATGAGCAGTTCTTC. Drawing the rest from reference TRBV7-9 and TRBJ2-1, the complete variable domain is DTGVSQNPRHKITKRGQNVTFRCDPISEHNRLYWYRQTLGQGPEFLTYFQNEAQLEKSRLLSDRFSAERPKGSFSTLEIQRTEQGDSAMYLCASSSWASDSYNEQFFGPGTRLTVL.

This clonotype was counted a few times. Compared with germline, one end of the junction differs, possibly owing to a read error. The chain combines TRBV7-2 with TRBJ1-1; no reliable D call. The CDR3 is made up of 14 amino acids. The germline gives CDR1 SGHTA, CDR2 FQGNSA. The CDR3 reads CASSVAGRATEAFF. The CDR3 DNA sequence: TGTGCCAGCAGCGTAGCTGGGCGAGCGACTGAAGCTTTCTTT.

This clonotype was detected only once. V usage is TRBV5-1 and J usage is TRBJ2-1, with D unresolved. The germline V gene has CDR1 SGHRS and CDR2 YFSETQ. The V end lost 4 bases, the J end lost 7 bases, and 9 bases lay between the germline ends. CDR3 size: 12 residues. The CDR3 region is CASSPSRNEQFF. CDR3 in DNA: TGCGCCAGCAGCCCAAGCAGAAATGAGCAGTTCTTC.

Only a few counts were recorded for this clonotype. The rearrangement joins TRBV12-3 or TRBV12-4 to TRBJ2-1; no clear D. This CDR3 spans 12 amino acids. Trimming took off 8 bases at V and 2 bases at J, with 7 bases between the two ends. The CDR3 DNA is TGTGCCAGCCTGGCACCCTACAATGAGCAGTTCTTC. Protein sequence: CASLAPYNEQFF.

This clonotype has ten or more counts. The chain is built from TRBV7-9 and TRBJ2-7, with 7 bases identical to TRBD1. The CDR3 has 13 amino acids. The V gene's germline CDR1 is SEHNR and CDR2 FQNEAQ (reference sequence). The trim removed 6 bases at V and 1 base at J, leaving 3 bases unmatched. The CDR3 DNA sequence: TGTGCCAGCAGAAACAGGGGTTCCTACGAGCAGTACTTC. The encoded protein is CASRNRGSYEQYF.

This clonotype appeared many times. The CDR3 nucleotides read TGTGCCATCAGTGAGGTTGTTGTTCGGCACTCTGGGGCCAACGTCCTGACTTTC. Its translation is CAISEVVVRHSGANVLTF. The chain has TRBV10-3 and TRBJ2-6; D remains unclear. Trimming removed 2 bases at V and 0 bases at J, with 14 bases between. Germline loops: CDR1 ENHRY, CDR2 SYGVKD. There are 18 residues in the CDR3.

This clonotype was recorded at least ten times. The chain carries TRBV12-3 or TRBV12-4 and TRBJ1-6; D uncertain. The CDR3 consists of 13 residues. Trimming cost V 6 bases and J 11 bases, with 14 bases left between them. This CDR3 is CASSSPPPAPLHF. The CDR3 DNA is TGTGCCAGCAGCTCGCCGCCGCCTGCACCCCTCCACTTT.

CDR3 nucleotides: TGTGCCAGCAGCCAAGGTCCGCCCGCACGAGCGGGGGGAGATACGCAGTATTTT. It encodes CASSQGPPARAGGDTQYF. V is TRBV4-2 and J is TRBJ2-3; 9 bases line up with TRBD2. V lost 1 base and J lost 5; bases outside the gene matches: 13. The CDR3 has 18 amino acids. Germline CDR1 and CDR2: LGHNA and YNFKEQ.

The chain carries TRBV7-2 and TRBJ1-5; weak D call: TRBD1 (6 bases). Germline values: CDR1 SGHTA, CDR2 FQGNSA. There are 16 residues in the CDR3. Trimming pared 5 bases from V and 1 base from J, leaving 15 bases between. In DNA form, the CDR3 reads TGTGCCAGCAGCCCGTTTACAGGGAGGAGCAATCAGCCCCAGCATTTT. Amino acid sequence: CASSPFTGRSNQPQHF.

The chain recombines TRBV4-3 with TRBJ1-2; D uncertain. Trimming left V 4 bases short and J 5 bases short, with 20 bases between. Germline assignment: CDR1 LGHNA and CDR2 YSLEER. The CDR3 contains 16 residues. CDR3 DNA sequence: TGCGCCAGCAGCCCGAGCCGGGAACGGCGTTCGTATGGCTACACCTTC. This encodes CASSPSRERRSYGYTF.